The TCR beta chain described here comes from a study of T cells after yellow fever vaccination. With V trimmed by 3 bases and J by 6 bases, 7 bases remained unmatched. There are 15 residues in the CDR3. Germline CDR1 ENHRY, CDR2 SYGVKD. This clonotype was counted a few times. A single record per CDR3 protein comes from TCRdb applying MiXCR to the 5' RACE reads. The sample records some 560,000 distinct CDR3 sequences, approximately 21% being singletons. The rearrangement joins TRBV10-3 to TRBJ2-3; 9 nucleotides agree with TRBD2. The specimen was PBMCs, collected 15 days after the yellow fever booster vaccination. This clonotype was obtained from a man younger than 45 who received the YFV17D yellow fever vaccine. The CDR3 sequence: CAISEQTSGVDTQYF. The CDR3 DNA reads as TGTGCCATCAGTGAACAGACTAGCGGTGTGGATACGCAGTATTTT.